This is a list of T cell receptor beta chains from one sample in a study of CD8+ T cells in alopecia areata. The protocol was immunoSEQ multiplex PCR, while the TCRdb copy is restricted to in-frame clones and leaves out a portion. Altogether about 160,000 clones are present, less than 70% being singletons, with the ten largest covering more than 13%. The sequencing used CD4+ T cells sorted from blood, collected at week 24, from a patient treated with tofacitinib. All receptors come from a human donor with alopecia areata. Both conserved end residues are part of each CDR3.

cdr3_aa: CASSPPEGMWFHEQYF; v_call: TRBV18; j_call: TRBJ2-7
cdr3_aa: CASSERGAYTDTQYF; v_call: TRBV11-2; j_call: TRBJ2-3
cdr3_aa: CSVAKTTDTQYF; v_call: TRBV29-1; j_call: TRBJ2-3
cdr3_aa: CASSHSTSGGETQYF; v_call: TRBV4-1; j_call: TRBJ2-5
cdr3_aa: CASSLTTRDRGPEQYF; v_call: TRBV5-1; j_call: TRBJ2-7
cdr3_aa: CAWSPVGRHEAFF; v_call: TRBV30; j_call: TRBJ1-1
cdr3_aa: CASSVGGGRGFSGANVLTF; v_call: TRBV9; j_call: TRBJ2-6
cdr3_aa: CASSVASGTGPAYEQYF; v_call: TRBV9; j_call: TRBJ2-7
cdr3_aa: CSVEGQGDQPQHF; v_call: TRBV29-1; j_call: TRBJ1-5
cdr3_aa: CASSLGGAFRETQYF; v_call: TRBV7-8; j_call: TRBJ2-5
cdr3_aa: CSVASPLTYEQYF; v_call: TRBV29-1; j_call: TRBJ2-7
cdr3_aa: CSVRSRNTEAFF; v_call: TRBV29-1; j_call: TRBJ1-1
cdr3_aa: CAWRSSLQGSNQPQHF; v_call: TRBV30; j_call: TRBJ1-5
cdr3_aa: CSAGRESGELFF; v_call: TRBV29-1; j_call: TRBJ2-2
cdr3_aa: CASVDRSYEQYF; v_call: TRBV5-1; j_call: TRBJ2-7
cdr3_aa: CSAGQNTEAFF; v_call: TRBV20-1; j_call: TRBJ1-1
cdr3_aa: CAWSVGGVIDSYEQYF; v_call: TRBV30; j_call: TRBJ2-7
cdr3_aa: CASSLELAGGNEQFF; v_call: TRBV11-2; j_call: TRBJ2-1
cdr3_aa: CAISRQGGSYNEQFF; v_call: TRBV10-3; j_call: TRBJ2-1
cdr3_aa: CASSQELAGGPGEQFF; v_call: TRBV4-2; j_call: TRBJ2-1
cdr3_aa: CASSIIGLNTEAFF; v_call: TRBV19; j_call: TRBJ1-1
cdr3_aa: CARTTCSLIGEQYF; v_call: TRBV6-4; j_call: TRBJ2-7
cdr3_aa: CSVEGGYNEQFF; v_call: TRBV29-1; j_call: TRBJ2-1
cdr3_aa: CANPPLHF; v_call: TRBV7-6; j_call: TRBJ1-6